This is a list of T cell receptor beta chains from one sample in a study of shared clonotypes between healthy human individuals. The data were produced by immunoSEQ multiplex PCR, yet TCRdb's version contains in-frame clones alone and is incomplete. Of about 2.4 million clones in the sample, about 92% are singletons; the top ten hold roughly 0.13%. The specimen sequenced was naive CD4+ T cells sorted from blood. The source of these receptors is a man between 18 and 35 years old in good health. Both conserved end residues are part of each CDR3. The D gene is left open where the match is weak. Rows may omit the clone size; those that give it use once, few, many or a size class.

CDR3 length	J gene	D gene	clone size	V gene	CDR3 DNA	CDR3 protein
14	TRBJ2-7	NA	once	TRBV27	TGTGCCAGCAGTAAGAAACAGGGAAGCTACGAGCAGTACTTC	CASSKKQGSYEQYF
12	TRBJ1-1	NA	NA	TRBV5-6	TGTGCCAGCAGCTCGCGGAACACTGAAGCTTTCTTT	CASSSRNTEAFF
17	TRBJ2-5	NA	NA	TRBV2	TGTGCCAGCAGTGAAAGGCATATGACCACGTACCAAGAGACCCAGTACTTC	CASSERHMTTYQETQYF
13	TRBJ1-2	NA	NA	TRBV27	TGTGCCAGCAGTTTTTCCATCGGCCTTGGCTACACCTTC	CASSFSIGLGYTF
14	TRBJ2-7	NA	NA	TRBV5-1	TGCGCCAGCAGCCCCGACGGTTTAGGCTACGAGCAGTACTTC	CASSPDGLGYEQYF
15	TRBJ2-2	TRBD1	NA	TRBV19	TGTGCCAGTACCTTTAGACAGGGGGCCGCCGGGGAGCTGTTTTTT	CASTFRQGAAGELFF
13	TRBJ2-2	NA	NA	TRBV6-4	TGTGCCAGCAGTGCTACGGGGACCGGGGAGCTGTTTTTT	CASSATGTGELFF
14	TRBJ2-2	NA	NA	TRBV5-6	TGTGCCAGCACCTTTCCCGGGATGCCCGGGGAGCTGTTTTTT	CASTFPGMPGELFF
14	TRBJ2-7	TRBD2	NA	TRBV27	TGTGCCAGCAGTTTAGAAGCGGGGACTTGGGAGCAGTACTTC	CASSLEAGTWEQYF
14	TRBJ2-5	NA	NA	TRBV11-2	TGTGCCAGCAGCTTAGATTACGGGGCAGAGACCCAGTACTTC	CASSLDYGAETQYF
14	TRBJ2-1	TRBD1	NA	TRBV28	TGTGCCAGCAGCCCGGGACAGGGGATTAATGAGCAGTTCTTC	CASSPGQGINEQFF
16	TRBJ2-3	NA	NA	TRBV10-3	TGTGCCATCAGTGACCTCAAAACGGGAAGCACAGATACGCAGTATTTT	CAISDLKTGSTDTQYF
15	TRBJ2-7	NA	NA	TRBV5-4	TGTGCCAGCAGCTTGAAATCTAGCGTCTCCTACGAGCAGTACTTC	CASSLKSSVSYEQYF
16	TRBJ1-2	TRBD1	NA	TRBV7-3	TGTGCCAGCAGCTTAAACCCACAAACAGGGGCTGGGGGCTACACCTTC	CASSLNPQTGAGGYTF
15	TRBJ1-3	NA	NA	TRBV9	TGTGCCAGCAGCGTCGAGGGCTCTTCAGGAAACACCATATATTTT	CASSVEGSSGNTIYF
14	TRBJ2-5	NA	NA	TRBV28	TGTGCCAGCAGTTCCGGACAGATTCAAGAGACCCAGTACTTC	CASSSGQIQETQYF
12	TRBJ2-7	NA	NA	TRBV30	TGTGCCTGGGACCAGAACATTTACGAGCAGTACTTC	CAWDQNIYEQYF
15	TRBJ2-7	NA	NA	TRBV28	TGTGCCAGCAGTCTGGGCGGGGCGAGCTCCTACGAGCAGTACTTC	CASSLGGASSYEQYF
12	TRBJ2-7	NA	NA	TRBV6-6	TGTGCCAGCAGCCCTAGCCCATACGAGCAGTACTTC	CASSPSPYEQYF
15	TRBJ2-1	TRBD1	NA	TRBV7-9	TGTGCCAGCAGCACGGACAGGGGGAACCACAATGAGCAGTTCTTC	CASSTDRGNHNEQFF
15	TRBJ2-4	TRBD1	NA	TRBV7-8	TGTGCCAGCAGCTTGCAGGGGGCTGCCAAAAACATTCAGTACTTC	CASSLQGAAKNIQYF
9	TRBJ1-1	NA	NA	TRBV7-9	TGTGCCAGCAGCCTTGAAGCTTTCTTT	CASSLEAFF
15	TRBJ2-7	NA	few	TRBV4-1	TGCGCCAGCAGCCAAGTCAGGGCGTTCTCCTACGAGCAGTACTTC	CASSQVRAFSYEQYF
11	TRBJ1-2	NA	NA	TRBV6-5	TGTGCCAGCGCCAGGGGCTATGGCTACACCTTC	CASARGYGYTF
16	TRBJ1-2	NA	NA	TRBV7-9	TGTGCCAGCAGCTTAAAGATGGCAGGGCCCCCCTATGGCTACACCTTC	CASSLKMAGPPYGYTF
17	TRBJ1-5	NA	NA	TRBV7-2	TGTGCCAGCAGCGCTTTAGGTTGGGGGTTGAGCAATCAGCCCCAGCATTTT	CASSALGWGLSNQPQHF
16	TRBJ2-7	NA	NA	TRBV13	TGTGCCAGCAGCTTGCTCGCTAAGCAGACCTCCTACGAGCAGTACTTC	CASSLLAKQTSYEQYF
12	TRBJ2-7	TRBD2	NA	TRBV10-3	TGTGCCACTCTAGCGGGAGGTAACGAGCAGTACTTC	CATLAGGNEQYF
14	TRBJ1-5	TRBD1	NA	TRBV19	TGTGCCAGTAGCGCCGGGACAGAGAATCAGCCCCAGCATTTT	CASSAGTENQPQHF